This T cell receptor (beta chain) derives from a study of T cells in Graves' hyperthyroidism and ophthalmopathy. Study-wide results and caveats: Most clonotypes that expanded in the thyroid above 0.001 also showed up in blood. For ophthalmopathy, model prediction preceded onset by a median roughly 6.3 months.

CDR1 SQVTM and CDR2 ANQGSEA come from the germline V gene. Trimming cost V 0 bases and J 9 bases, with 12 bases left between them. CDR3 size: 12 residues. Amplified TCR beta CDR3 regions came from RNA transcripts. When the TCR CDR3 underwent first-round RT-PCR, the HTBI primer set was used. TCRdb used MiXCR to reprocess the multiplex PCR reads, holding one entry per CDR3 protein. The repertoire consists of hundreds of thousands of distinct CDR3 sequences, with 15% to 19% occurring once and the leading ten covering approximately 7.5%. Remarks on this clonotype: What it binds is not known.

The sequencing input was blood. The J gene is TRBJ2-7, the V gene TRBV29-1; D not resolved. This clonotype originated in a woman aged 18-29 years with Graves' hyperthyroidism. CDR3 sequence: CSVEEPQLGQYF. CDR3 nucleotides: TGCAGCGTTGAAGAACCACAACTGGGGCAGTACTTC.